The present T cell receptor beta chain was sequenced within a study of blood T cell repertoires in COVID-19. Study-level information: Some COVID-19 samples were acute and others convalescent; all came from the United States, Italy and Spain. PBMCs, B-cell-depleted T cells, or T cells were the source of the cDNA or gDNA that made up the material.

The CDR3 has 14 residues. The junction had 9 bases not matched to a gene; V was cut back by 3 bases and J by 7 bases. In the source study's methods: It was from reference gene primer amplification that nucleated cell counts were estimated. Method: immunoSEQ multiplex PCR; TCRdb's copy keeps in-frame clones and lacks some. Clone size and the V and J calls come from that table; the DNA yielded D and trimming. The sample consists of approximately 78,000 clones, more than 85% of them appearing once. This rearrangement joins TRBV23-1 to TRBJ2-7; 7 nucleotides line up with TRBD1. TRBV23-1 is flagged as an ORF with uncertain function. This clonotype was sampled from a man aged 45-65 years with COVID-19, enrolled during active disease. The sequenced sample was peripheral blood. The CDR3 is CASSQEQGKGEQYF. The DNA for the CDR3 is TGCGCCAGCAGTCAGGAACAGGGGAAGGGGGAGCAGTACTTC.